This is a list of T cell receptor beta chains from one sample in a study of shared clonotypes between healthy human individuals. Some clones are missing from TCRdb's copy, which holds only in-frame ones; the method was immunoSEQ multiplex PCR. The sample has some 350,000 clones, roughly 70% seen once. The source material was memory CD4+ T cells sorted from blood. These receptors were obtained from a man in his thirties or forties in good health. Each CDR3 is given with its conserved first and last residue. Each record gives: D gene, V gene, clone size, J gene, CDR3 DNA, CDR3 protein. D genes are given only for firm matches. Some rows mark clone size as missing; the rest say once, few, many or name a class of expanded clone.

D gene: .
V gene: TRBV29-1
clone size: .
J gene: TRBJ2-5
CDR3 DNA: TGCAGCGTTGAGTTGGCGGTACAAGAGACCCAGTACTTC
CDR3 protein: CSVELAVQETQYF

D gene: TRBD1
V gene: TRBV6-6
clone size: few
J gene: TRBJ1-2
CDR3 DNA: TGTGCCAGCAGTGGACAGGGGGTCTATGGCTACACCTTC
CDR3 protein: CASSGQGVYGYTF

D gene: TRBD1
V gene: TRBV5-5
clone size: once
J gene: TRBJ1-5
CDR3 DNA: TGTGCCAGCAGCTTGGGGACAGGTCCTGGGCAGCCCCAGCATTTT
CDR3 protein: CASSLGTGPGQPQHF

D gene: TRBD2
V gene: TRBV5-4
clone size: few
J gene: TRBJ2-2
CDR3 DNA: TGTGCCAGCAGCTTGGTCCAGCGGGAGGACACCGGGGAGCTGTTTTTT
CDR3 protein: CASSLVQREDTGELFF

D gene: .
V gene: TRBV15
clone size: .
J gene: TRBJ2-2
CDR3 DNA: TGTGCCACCAGCAGAGTAAAAGGGCTCACCGGGGAGCTGTTTTTT
CDR3 protein: CATSRVKGLTGELFF

D gene: TRBD1
V gene: TRBV10-2
clone size: .
J gene: TRBJ1-3
CDR3 DNA: TGCGCCAGCAGTTTGGCAGGGGGGAACGGAAACACCATATATTTT
CDR3 protein: CASSLAGGNGNTIYF

D gene: TRBD2
V gene: TRBV5-1
clone size: .
J gene: TRBJ2-2
CDR3 DNA: TGCGCCAGTTTAGCGGGAGCCAACACCGGGGAGCTGTTTTTT
CDR3 protein: CASLAGANTGELFF

D gene: .
V gene: TRBV10-2
clone size: .
J gene: TRBJ2-4
CDR3 DNA: TGCGCCAGCAGTTTCAGCAAAAACATTCAGTACTTC
CDR3 protein: CASSFSKNIQYF

D gene: TRBD2
V gene: TRBV10-2
clone size: many
J gene: TRBJ2-1
CDR3 DNA: TGCGCCAGCAGTGGGCGGGAGTACCGCAATGAGCAGTTCTTC
CDR3 protein: CASSGREYRNEQFF

D gene: .
V gene: TRBV30
clone size: few
J gene: TRBJ1-5
CDR3 DNA: TGTGCCTGGAGTGACCGGGGCCGGGGTAATCAGCCCCAGCATTTT
CDR3 protein: CAWSDRGRGNQPQHF

D gene: TRBD2
V gene: TRBV28
clone size: once
J gene: TRBJ2-1
CDR3 DNA: TGTGCCAGCAACCTGCTGGTAGCGGGAGGAATAGGGTCCTACAATGAGCAGTTCTTC
CDR3 protein: CASNLLVAGGIGSYNEQFF

D gene: .
V gene: TRBV6-6
clone size: .
J gene: TRBJ1-2
CDR3 DNA: TGTGCCAGCAGTTACGATCCCAACTATGGCTACACCTTC
CDR3 protein: CASSYDPNYGYTF

D gene: TRBD2
V gene: TRBV7-3
clone size: many
J gene: TRBJ2-5
CDR3 DNA: TGTGCCAGCAGCTTAATAACGGGGGGGACCCAGTACTTC
CDR3 protein: CASSLITGGTQYF

D gene: TRBD1
V gene: TRBV28
clone size: .
J gene: TRBJ2-2
CDR3 DNA: TGTGCCAGCAGTTTAACGGGACAGGGGTTGGCCGGGGAGCTGTTTTTT
CDR3 protein: CASSLTGQGLAGELFF

D gene: TRBD1
V gene: TRBV5-1
clone size: .
J gene: TRBJ1-3
CDR3 DNA: TGCGCCAGCAGCTTTTTCCAGGGGGGGAACACCATATATTTT
CDR3 protein: CASSFFQGGNTIYF

D gene: TRBD1
V gene: TRBV7-3
clone size: .
J gene: TRBJ2-2
CDR3 DNA: TGTGCCAGCAGCTTTTTTGGGACAGGGGCCACCGGGGAGCTGTTTTTT
CDR3 protein: CASSFFGTGATGELFF

D gene: .
V gene: TRBV6-1
clone size: .
J gene: TRBJ2-5
CDR3 DNA: TGTGCCAGCAGTGAAAGGGTGTCCAGACTACAAGAGACCCAGTACTTC
CDR3 protein: CASSERVSRLQETQYF

D gene: TRBD2
V gene: TRBV6-1
clone size: once
J gene: TRBJ2-1
CDR3 DNA: TGTGCCAGCAGTGGACTAGCGGGAGGGCCCGGTGAGCAGTTCTTC
CDR3 protein: CASSGLAGGPGEQFF

D gene: .
V gene: TRBV5-6
clone size: few
J gene: TRBJ2-7
CDR3 DNA: TGTGCCAGCAGCTTGGGGATTAGGAACTACGAGCAGTACTTC
CDR3 protein: CASSLGIRNYEQYF

D gene: .
V gene: TRBV6-5
clone size: .
J gene: TRBJ1-4
CDR3 DNA: TGTGCCAGCAGTTACTCACCGGCGTCAACTAATGAAAAACTGTTTTTT
CDR3 protein: CASSYSPASTNEKLFF

D gene: TRBD2
V gene: TRBV7-2
clone size: few
J gene: TRBJ2-5
CDR3 DNA: TGTGCCAGCAGCTTAACCGGGACTAGCGGATGGGAGACCCAGTACTTC
CDR3 protein: CASSLTGTSGWETQYF

D gene: .
V gene: TRBV9
clone size: .
J gene: TRBJ2-2
CDR3 DNA: TGTGCCAGCAGCGTGCAGGGAAGACGGGACACCGGGGAGCTGTTTTTT
CDR3 protein: CASSVQGRRDTGELFF

D gene: .
V gene: TRBV7-2
clone size: .
J gene: TRBJ2-3
CDR3 DNA: TGTGCCAGCAGCCAGGTCCCCGAAGGAGATACGCAGTATTTT
CDR3 protein: CASSQVPEGDTQYF

D gene: TRBD2
V gene: TRBV7-9
clone size: few
J gene: TRBJ2-1
CDR3 DNA: TGTGCCAGCAGCCCCTCGGGACTAGCGGGACGGGGTGAGCAGTTCTTC
CDR3 protein: CASSPSGLAGRGEQFF

D gene: TRBD2
V gene: TRBV4-1
clone size: .
J gene: TRBJ2-2
CDR3 DNA: TGCGCCAGCAGCCAAGCCGGGACTAGAGACACCGGGGAGCTGTTTTTT
CDR3 protein: CASSQAGTRDTGELFF

D gene: .
V gene: TRBV10-3
clone size: .
J gene: TRBJ2-2
CDR3 DNA: TGTGCCATCAGTGACAGGGAAACCGGGGAGCTGTTTTTT
CDR3 protein: CAISDRETGELFF

D gene: TRBD2
V gene: TRBV7-7
clone size: .
J gene: TRBJ2-1
CDR3 DNA: TGTGCTAGCAGCTTGACTAGCGGGACATGGGATGAGCAGTTCTTC
CDR3 protein: CASSLTSGTWDEQFF

D gene: .
V gene: TRBV11-2
clone size: .
J gene: TRBJ2-2
CDR3 DNA: TGTGCCAGCACCGAGGTCCCGGGGACCGGGGAGCTGTTTTTT
CDR3 protein: CASTEVPGTGELFF

D gene: .
V gene: TRBV5-4
clone size: once
J gene: TRBJ1-5
CDR3 DNA: TGTGCCAGCAGCTTTGTACCGGGGAACAATCAGCCCCAGCATTTT
CDR3 protein: CASSFVPGNNQPQHF

D gene: TRBD1
V gene: TRBV5-1
clone size: .
J gene: TRBJ1-3
CDR3 DNA: TGCGCCAGCAGCTTGGGAGGGGGCCGTAACACCATATATTTT
CDR3 protein: CASSLGGGRNTIYF

D gene: TRBD2
V gene: TRBV7-2
clone size: .
J gene: TRBJ2-5
CDR3 DNA: TGTGCCAGCAGCACCAGGACTAGCGCCGTTTTTGGTGAGACCCAGTACTTC
CDR3 protein: CASSTRTSAVFGETQYF

D gene: TRBD1
V gene: TRBV6-5
clone size: .
J gene: TRBJ1-4
CDR3 DNA: TGTGCCAGCAGTTCCACAGGGGTCGGTGAAAAACTGTTTTTT
CDR3 protein: CASSSTGVGEKLFF

D gene: TRBD2
V gene: TRBV6-1
clone size: .
J gene: TRBJ2-7
CDR3 DNA: TGTGCCAGCAGGGAACTAGCGGGAGGGCAATACGAGCAGTACTTC
CDR3 protein: CASRELAGGQYEQYF

D gene: .
V gene: TRBV5-4
clone size: .
J gene: TRBJ2-5
CDR3 DNA: TGTGCCAGCAGCTTAAAACAAGAGACCCAGTACTTC
CDR3 protein: CASSLKQETQYF

D gene: TRBD1
V gene: TRBV30
clone size: few
J gene: TRBJ2-7
CDR3 DNA: TGTGCCTGGAGTCTCGGACAGGGTACCCTCTACGAGCAGTACTTC
CDR3 protein: CAWSLGQGTLYEQYF

D gene: .
V gene: TRBV7-8
clone size: .
J gene: TRBJ1-1
CDR3 DNA: TGTGCCAGCAGCTTAGTTACAGCCATGAACACTGAAGCTTTCTTT
CDR3 protein: CASSLVTAMNTEAFF

D gene: TRBD1
V gene: TRBV6-6
clone size: .
J gene: TRBJ1-1
CDR3 DNA: TGTGCCAGCAGTGCCCCGGGACAGGGGAACACTGAAGCTTTCTTT
CDR3 protein: CASSAPGQGNTEAFF

D gene: .
V gene: TRBV20-1
clone size: .
J gene: TRBJ2-1
CDR3 DNA: TGCAGTGCCCAAATGGATGAGCAGTTCTTC
CDR3 protein: CSAQMDEQFF

D gene: TRBD1
V gene: TRBV28
clone size: .
J gene: TRBJ2-7
CDR3 DNA: TGTGCCAGCAGACGGACAGGGGGCTGGGACTACGAGCAGTACTTC
CDR3 protein: CASRRTGGWDYEQYF

D gene: TRBD2
V gene: TRBV27
clone size: .
J gene: TRBJ2-1
CDR3 DNA: TGTGCCAGCATGGGCGGGAGCTCCTACAATGAGCAGTTCTTC
CDR3 protein: CASMGGSSYNEQFF

D gene: .
V gene: TRBV28
clone size: few
J gene: TRBJ1-1
CDR3 DNA: TGTGCCAGCAGTCCCGCGACTTACACTGAAGCTTTCTTT
CDR3 protein: CASSPATYTEAFF

D gene: .
V gene: TRBV11-3
clone size: few
J gene: TRBJ2-7
CDR3 DNA: TGTGCCAGCAGCTTAGGGTTGGGAGAAGGCGACGAGCAGTACTTC
CDR3 protein: CASSLGLGEGDEQYF

D gene: TRBD2
V gene: TRBV5-4
clone size: .
J gene: TRBJ2-3
CDR3 DNA: TGTGCCAGCAGCTTACCCCTAGCGGGAGTGGCAGATACGCAGTATTTT
CDR3 protein: CASSLPLAGVADTQYF

D gene: .
V gene: TRBV9
clone size: .
J gene: TRBJ1-1
CDR3 DNA: TGTGCCAGCAGCCCAATCGGGGGGACTGAAGCTTTCTTT
CDR3 protein: CASSPIGGTEAFF

D gene: .
V gene: TRBV9
clone size: .
J gene: TRBJ1-3
CDR3 DNA: TGTGCCAGCAGCGCCCAGTCCCGCACCTCTGGAAACACCATATATTTT
CDR3 protein: CASSAQSRTSGNTIYF